This T cell receptor (beta chain) was profiled in a study of a mutant IDH1 vaccine in newly diagnosed glioma. With respect to this clone: What it recognizes is unknown.

Germline-derived CDR1 and CDR2 are GTSNPN and SVGIG (reference sequence). The junction had 10 bases not matched to a gene; V was cut back by 5 bases and J by 1 base. The CDR3 sequence is 15 residues long. Time point specified: week 47, end of study. In the vaccine, a single dose held 300 ug of the mutant IDH1 20-mer peptide, along with topical imiquimod. Donors harbored newly found WHO grade 3 or 4 IDH1-mutant, ATRX-lost astrocytomas. The protocol was immunoSEQ multiplex PCR, while the TCRdb copy is restricted to in-frame clones and leaves out a portion. Altogether about 84,000 clones are present, about 81% being singletons, with the ten largest covering approximately 5%.

The chain uses TRBV30 and TRBJ2-5, with 7 bases identical to TRBD2. This sequence originates from a man aged 40-50 years with glioma. Specimen: PBMCs, collected from a glioma patient whose treatment included an IDH1 peptide vaccine. CDR3 nucleotides: TGTGCCTGGGAGCGGGGAGGCCCTCCCCAAGAGACCCAGTACTTC. The encoded protein is CAWERGGPPQETQYF.